These 16 T cell receptor beta chains originate from one sample sequenced in a study of chemoradiotherapy in HPV16-positive cancers. Only in-frame clones appear in the TCRdb table, and some are missing; sequencing was by immunoSEQ multiplex PCR. Of around 30,000 clones listed, about 90% are singletons. The sequenced sample was blood, obtained from a patient who underwent chemoradiotherapy. The source is a human donor with HPV-associated anogenital cancer.

The chain employs TRBV5-1 and TRBJ2-3; D remains unclear. The CDR3 is made up of 12 amino acids. V lost 4 bases and J lost 5, with 8 bases in between. Germline CDR1 reads SGHRS; CDR2 reads YFSETQ. The CDR3 loop reads CASSLDLDTQYF. In DNA, the CDR3 is TGCGCCAGCAGCCTGGACCTAGATACGCAGTATTTT.

The rearrangement joins TRBV4-1 to TRBJ1-2; D is possibly TRBD1 (6 bases). The V gene's germline CDR1 is MGHRA and CDR2 YSYEKL. This CDR3 region has 18 residues. Trimming shortened V by 8 bases and J by 4 bases, and 29 bases separated the two germline ends. The CDR3 is CASRPIRAREPGAYGYTF. The CDR3 DNA reads as TGCGCCAGCCGTCCCATCAGAGCCCGGGAGCCGGGGGCCTATGGCTACACCTTC.

J is TRBJ1-6 and V is TRBV30; 7 positions match TRBD1. The CDR3 runs to 15 residues. CDR1 is GTSNPN, CDR2 SVGIG, per germline (reference sequence). With V trimmed by 4 bases and J by 4 bases, 7 bases remained unmatched. The CDR3 region is CAWTPGTDYNSPLHF. In DNA, the CDR3 is TGTGCCTGGACCCCCGGGACAGATTATAATTCACCCCTCCACTTT.

The rearrangement links TRBV6-6 to TRBJ1-1; possible D gene TRBD1, 6 bases. The CDR3 consists of 14 residues. Trimming stripped 5 bases from V and 2 bases from J, with 12 bases between. CDR1 and CDR2 from the germline V gene are MNHNY and SVGAGI (reference sequence). CDR3 amino acids: CASSPTGPNTEAFF. CDR3 nucleotide sequence: TGTGCCAGCAGTCCAACAGGGCCTAACACTGAAGCTTTCTTT.

This chain connects TRBV7-8 to TRBJ1-1; tentatively, D is TRBD1 (5 bases). This CDR3 spans 16 amino acids. V lost 1 base, J lost 0 bases, and 12 bases lay in between. Germline assignment: CDR1 SGHVS and CDR2 FQNEAQ. DNA of the CDR3: TGTGCCAGCAGCTTAGGACGACAGACTATGAACACTGAAGCTTTCTTT. Translated: CASSLGRQTMNTEAFF.

This rearrangement joins TRBV9 to TRBJ2-7; a possible D gene is TRBD1 (6 bases). CDR1 and CDR2 (germline): SGDLS, YYNGEE. With 4 bases removed from V and 4 bases from J, the gap between germline ends came to 15 bases. The CDR3 contains 14 residues. For the CDR3, the DNA is TGTGCCAGCAGCCTCGCACTCGGGACATACGAGCAGTACTTC. It specifies CASSLALGTYEQYF.

The V call is TRBV5-4, the J call TRBJ2-5; 7 bases fit TRBD1. J lost 1 base, V lost 2 bases, and 2 bases had no gene match. The CDR3 has 14 amino acids. The germline gives CDR1 SGHNT, CDR2 YYREEE (reference sequence). For the CDR3, the DNA is TGTGCCAGCAGCTTCGGACAGGTCCAAGAGACCCAGTACTTC. Its protein is CASSFGQVQETQYF.

The CDR3 sequence is CASSQDLRPANEKLFF. The CDR3 bases are TGCGCCAGCAGCCAAGATCTAAGGCCGGCGAATGAAAAACTGTTTTTT. The chain links TRBV4-3 to TRBJ1-4, with D unclear. Germline-derived CDR1 and CDR2 are LGHNA and YSLEER. This CDR3 spans 16 amino acids. Trimming stripped 0 bases from V and 5 bases from J, with 13 bases between.

The J gene is TRBJ2-7, the V gene TRBV5-1; TRBD2 aligns across 13 bases. The CDR3 sequence is 15 residues long. V was clipped by 4 bases and J by 6 bases; unmatched bases: 7. Germline CDR1 is SGHRS and CDR2 is YFSETQ. CDR3 in amino acids: CASSPTTSGGAEQYF. The CDR3 DNA is TGCGCCAGCAGCCCAACCACTAGCGGGGGGGCCGAGCAGTACTTC.

A single count supports this clone. The chain has TRBV5-1 and TRBJ2-1, with D possibly matching TRBD2 (5 bases). Trimming removed 2 bases from V and 0 bases from J, with 9 bases in between. There are 15 residues in the CDR3. Germline V gene lookup returns CDR1 SGHRS and CDR2 YFSETQ. CDR3 sequence: CASSFTGSSYNEQFF. CDR3 nucleotides: TGCGCCAGCAGCTTTACGGGGAGCTCCTACAATGAGCAGTTCTTC.

The chain carries TRBV6-4 and TRBJ2-1; perhaps D is TRBD1 or TRBD2 (5 bases each). There are 13 residues in the CDR3. Deletions cut 3 bases from V and 5 bases from J, with 8 bases between. The germline CDR1 and CDR2 sequences are MRHNA and SNTAGT. The CDR3 nucleotides are TGTGCCAGCAGTGAGGGACGAGACAATGAGCAGTTCTTC. This sequence encodes CASSEGRDNEQFF.

The chain combines TRBV19 with TRBJ1-4, with 7 bases fitting TRBD1. The trim removed 0 bases at V and 10 bases at J, leaving 5 bases unmatched. The CDR3 runs to 14 residues. Germline values: CDR1 LNHDA, CDR2 SQIVND (reference sequence). As DNA, the CDR3 is TGTGCCAGTAGTATAGAAGACAGGGAGGGAAAACTGTTTTTT. It translates to CASSIEDREGKLFF.

Here the CDR3 reads CASSRQGGNYGYTF. As DNA, the CDR3 is TGTGCCAGCAGTAGACAGGGGGGAAACTATGGCTACACCTTC. The chain couples TRBV27 to TRBJ1-2; 9 bases line up with TRBD1. Germline lookup yields CDR1 MNHEY and CDR2 SMNVEV (reference sequence). With 5 bases clipped from V and 2 bases from J, the junction kept 3 bases outside the gene matches. There are 14 residues in the CDR3.

The CDR3 DNA reads as TGTGCCAGCAGCTTTACCGGACCTTACAATGAGCAGTTCTTC. This sequence encodes CASSFTGPYNEQFF. The chain has TRBV7-9 and TRBJ2-1; D remains ambiguous. The germline V and J ends were trimmed by 3 bases and 4 bases, with 10 bases remaining between them. The CDR3 length is 14 residues. CDR1 is SEHNR, CDR2 FQNEAQ, per germline (reference sequence).

V gene TRBV15 combines with J gene TRBJ2-3; 11 bases align to TRBD1. This CDR3 region has 14 residues. CDR1 LNHNV and CDR2 YYDKDF come from the germline V gene (reference sequence). The V and J ends lost 5 bases and 4 bases, in that order; junction bases with no gene match: 2. The DNA of the CDR3 is TGTGCCACCAGCCGGGACAGGGGGGCAGATACGCAGTATTTT. Protein: CATSRDRGADTQYF.

This chain uses TRBV19 with TRBJ2-7; 10 nucleotides match TRBD1. Germline V lookup: CDR1 LNHDA, CDR2 SQIVND (reference sequence). The CDR3 is made up of 15 amino acids. The ends lost 3 bases at V and 3 bases at J; junction bases unmatched: 5. DNA of the CDR3: TGTGCCAGTAGTATCCCCGGGACAGGGGACTACGAGCAGTACTTC. Amino acid sequence: CASSIPGTGDYEQYF.